This TCR beta chain was profiled in a study of blood T cell repertoires in COVID-19. This clone was observed a single time. Trimming removed 3 bases from V and 12 bases from J; junction bases left unmatched: 6. The germline gives CDR1 LNHDA, CDR2 SQIVND (reference sequence). The CDR3 is made up of 14 amino acids. As handled by the study authors: Reference gene primer amplification in the assay estimated nucleated cell counts. Libraries were prepared by immunoSEQ multiplex PCR; TCRdb keeps only in-frame clonotypes and omits some of them. The DNA was the basis for D and trimming; V, J and clone size are from that table. Counted here are hundreds of thousands of clones, approximately 90% occurring once; the ten biggest clones make up 2%. Participant ages covered about 18 to 100 years across around 22 US areas.

The rearrangement joins TRBV19 to TRBJ2-1, with TRBD2 identical over 12 bases. Sequencing used PBMCs or T cells enriched from blood (not recorded which). This TCR was recovered from an older woman in a cohort exposed to, infected with or recovered from COVID-19 (not recorded which). The CDR3, as DNA: TGTGCCAGTAGTATCCTAGCGGGAGGGCCATCGCAGTTCTTC. It is translated as CASSILAGGPSQFF.